Sequencing of this T cell receptor (beta chain) was carried out in a study of shared clonotypes between healthy human individuals. Germline values: CDR1 LNHNV, CDR2 YYDKDF (reference sequence). This CDR3 contains 14 residues. Trimming shortened V by 4 bases and J by 7 bases, and 13 bases separated the two germline ends. Overall study results and limits: Donor scarcity curtailed the genetic and exposure-history diversity represented herein. The generation probabilities recorded for non-shared clonotypes fell below those of clonotypes shared by all four donors. Relative to memory subsets, naive subsets generally showed larger estimated richness.

Selected positively for CCR7 and CD45RO-negative, naive CD8 cells excluded terminally differentiated effector memory CD45RA+ cells. Regarding this clone: Its specificity is not known.

The assay was immunoSEQ multiplex PCR, and TCRdb's table has in-frame clones only and misses some. The table shows hundreds of thousands of clones, with 96% occurring only once. This sequence originates from a man younger than 45 in good health. Sequencing was carried out using naive CD8+ T cells sorted from blood. V is TRBV15 and J is TRBJ1-4; D unresolved. In DNA, the CDR3 is TGTGCCACCAGCACTCATAGGGCGGGTGAAAAACTGTTTTTT. Protein product: CATSTHRAGEKLFF.